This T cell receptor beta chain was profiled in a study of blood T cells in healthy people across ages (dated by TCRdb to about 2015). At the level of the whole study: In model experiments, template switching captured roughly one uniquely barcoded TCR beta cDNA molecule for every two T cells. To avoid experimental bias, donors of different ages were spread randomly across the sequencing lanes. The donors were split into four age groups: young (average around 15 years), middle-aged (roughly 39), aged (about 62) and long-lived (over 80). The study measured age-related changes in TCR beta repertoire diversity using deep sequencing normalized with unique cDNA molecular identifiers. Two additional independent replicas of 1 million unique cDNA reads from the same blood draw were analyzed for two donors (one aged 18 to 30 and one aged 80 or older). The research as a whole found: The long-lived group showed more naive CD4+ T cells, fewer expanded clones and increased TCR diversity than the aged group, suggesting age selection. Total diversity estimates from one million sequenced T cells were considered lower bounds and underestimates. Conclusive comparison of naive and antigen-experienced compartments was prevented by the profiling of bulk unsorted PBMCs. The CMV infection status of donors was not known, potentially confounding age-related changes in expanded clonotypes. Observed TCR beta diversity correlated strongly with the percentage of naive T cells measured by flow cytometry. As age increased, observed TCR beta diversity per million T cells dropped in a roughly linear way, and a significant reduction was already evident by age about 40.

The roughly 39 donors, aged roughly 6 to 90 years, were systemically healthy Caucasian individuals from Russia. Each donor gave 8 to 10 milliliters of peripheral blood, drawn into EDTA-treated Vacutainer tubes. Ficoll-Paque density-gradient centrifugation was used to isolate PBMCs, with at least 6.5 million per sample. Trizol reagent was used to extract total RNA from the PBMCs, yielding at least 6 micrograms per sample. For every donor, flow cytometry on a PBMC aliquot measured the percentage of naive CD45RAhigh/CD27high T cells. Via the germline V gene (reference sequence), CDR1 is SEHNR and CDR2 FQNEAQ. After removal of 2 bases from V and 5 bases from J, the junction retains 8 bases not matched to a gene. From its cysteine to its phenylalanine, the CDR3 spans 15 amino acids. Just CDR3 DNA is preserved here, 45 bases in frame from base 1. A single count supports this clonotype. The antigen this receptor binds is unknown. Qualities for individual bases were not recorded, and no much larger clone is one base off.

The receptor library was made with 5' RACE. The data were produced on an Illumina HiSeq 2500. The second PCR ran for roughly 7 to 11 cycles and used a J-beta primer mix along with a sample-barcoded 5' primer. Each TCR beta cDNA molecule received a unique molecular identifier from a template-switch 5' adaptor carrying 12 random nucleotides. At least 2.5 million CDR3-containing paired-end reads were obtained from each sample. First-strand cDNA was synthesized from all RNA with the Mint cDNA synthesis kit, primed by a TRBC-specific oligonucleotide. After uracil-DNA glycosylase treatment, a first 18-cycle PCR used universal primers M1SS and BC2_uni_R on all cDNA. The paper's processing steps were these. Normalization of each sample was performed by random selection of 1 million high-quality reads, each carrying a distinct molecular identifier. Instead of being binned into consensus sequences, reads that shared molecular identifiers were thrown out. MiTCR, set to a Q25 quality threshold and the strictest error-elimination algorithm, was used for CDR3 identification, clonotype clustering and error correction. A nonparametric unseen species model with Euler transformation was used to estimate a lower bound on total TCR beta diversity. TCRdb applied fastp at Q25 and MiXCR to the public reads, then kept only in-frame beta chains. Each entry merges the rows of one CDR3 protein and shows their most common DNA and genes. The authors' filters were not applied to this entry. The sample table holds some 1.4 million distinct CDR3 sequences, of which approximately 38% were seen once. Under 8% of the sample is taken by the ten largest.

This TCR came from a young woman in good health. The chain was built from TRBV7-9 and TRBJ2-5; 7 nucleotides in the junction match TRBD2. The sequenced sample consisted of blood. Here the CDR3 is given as CASSLPAGRMETQYF. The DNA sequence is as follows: TGTGCCAGCAGCTTACCTGCCGGGAGGATGGAGACCCAGTACTTC.